This T cell receptor beta chain was recovered during a study of T cell changes during pregnancy in multiple sclerosis. Assay: immunoSEQ multiplex PCR; the TCRdb copy retains only in-frame clones and omits some. This table has 56,000 or so clones, approximately 92% appearing once. This CDR3 has 12 residues. Trimming took 6 bases from V and 3 from J, leaving 6 bases between them. Germline CDR1 ENHRY, CDR2 SYGVKD. The chain recombines TRBV10-3 with TRBJ1-5; D remains ambiguous. Source: CD4+ T cells from peripheral blood mononuclear cells, taken in the third trimester of pregnancy. The source of this sequence is a female donor with multiple sclerosis, enrolled in a pregnancy study. DNA of the CDR3: TGTGCCATCAGACAAGACAATCAGCCCCAGCATTTT. Amino acids: CAIRQDNQPQHF.